This T cell receptor beta chain originates from a study of blood T cell repertoires in COVID-19. Background on the study: Researchers got acute and convalescent COVID-19 samples from the United States, Italy and Spain. T cells, B-cell-depleted T cells, or PBMCs provided the cDNA or gDNA that served as material.

Seattle's enrolled individuals joined amid active infection and were then monitored longitudinally. Under the authors' procedure: Amplification with reference gene primers provided the estimates of nucleated cell counts. Libraries were prepared by immunoSEQ multiplex PCR; TCRdb keeps only in-frame clonotypes and omits some of them. The V and J calls and clone size come from that table; D and trimming were worked out from the DNA. The table lists 150,000 to 200,000 clones, around 83% of them singletons. This CDR3 contains 16 residues. Germline V gene sequence: CDR1 LNHDA, CDR2 SQIVND (reference sequence). J was trimmed by 7 bases and V by 6 bases; bases with no gene match: 13.

The sequence came from a woman aged 70-85 years with COVID-19, enrolled during active disease. Sequencing input: peripheral blood. The rearrangement uses TRBV19 and TRBJ2-1; 9 positions match TRBD2. The CDR3 region is CASSNGFSGSGNEQFF. The CDR3 DNA follows: TGTGCCAGTAGCAATGGATTTAGCGGGAGTGGGAATGAGCAGTTCTTC.